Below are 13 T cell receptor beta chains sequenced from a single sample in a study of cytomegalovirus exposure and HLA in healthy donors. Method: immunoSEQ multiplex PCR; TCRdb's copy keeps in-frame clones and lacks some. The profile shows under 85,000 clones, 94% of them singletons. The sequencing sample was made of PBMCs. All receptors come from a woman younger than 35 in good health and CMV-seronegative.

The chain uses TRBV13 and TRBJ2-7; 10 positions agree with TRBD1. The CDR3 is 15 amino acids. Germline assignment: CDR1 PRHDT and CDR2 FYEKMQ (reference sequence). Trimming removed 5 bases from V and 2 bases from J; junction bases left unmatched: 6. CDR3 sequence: CASSPAGTGAYEQYF. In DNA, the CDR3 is TGTGCCAGCAGCCCCGCCGGGACAGGGGCCTACGAGCAGTACTTC.

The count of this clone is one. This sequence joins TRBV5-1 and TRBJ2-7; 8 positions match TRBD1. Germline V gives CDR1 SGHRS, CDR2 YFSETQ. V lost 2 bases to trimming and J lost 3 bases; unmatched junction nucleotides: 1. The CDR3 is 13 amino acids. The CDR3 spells CASSFGTGYEQYF. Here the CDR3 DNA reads TGCGCCAGCAGCTTCGGGACAGGCTACGAGCAGTACTTC.

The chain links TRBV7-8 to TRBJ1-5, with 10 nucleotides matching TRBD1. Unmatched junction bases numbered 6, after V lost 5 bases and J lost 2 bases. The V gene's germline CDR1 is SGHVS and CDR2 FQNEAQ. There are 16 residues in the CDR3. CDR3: CASSPIGTGGNQPQHF. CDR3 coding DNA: TGTGCCAGCAGCCCCATAGGGACAGGGGGCAATCAGCCCCAGCATTTT.

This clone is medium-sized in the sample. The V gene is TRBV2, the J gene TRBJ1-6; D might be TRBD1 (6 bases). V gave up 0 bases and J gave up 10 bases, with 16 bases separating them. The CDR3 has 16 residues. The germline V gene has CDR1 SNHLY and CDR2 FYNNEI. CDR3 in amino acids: CASSEAGTGQWSPLHF. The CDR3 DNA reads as TGTGCCAGCAGTGAAGCAGGCACAGGGCAGTGGTCACCCCTCCACTTT.

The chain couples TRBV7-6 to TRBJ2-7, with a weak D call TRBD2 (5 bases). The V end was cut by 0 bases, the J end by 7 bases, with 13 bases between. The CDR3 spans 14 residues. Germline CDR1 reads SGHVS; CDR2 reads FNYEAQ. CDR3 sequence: CASSLAPTTGEQYF. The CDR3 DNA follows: TGTGCCAGCAGCTTAGCCCCCACCACGGGAGAGCAGTACTTC.

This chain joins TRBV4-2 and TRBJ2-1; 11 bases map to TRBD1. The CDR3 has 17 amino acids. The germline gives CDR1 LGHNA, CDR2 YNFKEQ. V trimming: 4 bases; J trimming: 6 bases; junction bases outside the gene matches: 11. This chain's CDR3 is CASSLMSGTGGSNEQFF. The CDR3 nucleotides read TGTGCCAGCAGCCTCATGTCCGGGACAGGGGGAAGCAATGAGCAGTTCTTC.

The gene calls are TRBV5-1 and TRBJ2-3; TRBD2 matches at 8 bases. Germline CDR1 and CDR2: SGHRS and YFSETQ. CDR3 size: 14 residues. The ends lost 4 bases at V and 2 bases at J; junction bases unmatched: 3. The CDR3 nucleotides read TGCGCCAGCAGCCCGGGGGGGTACACAGATACGCAGTATTTT. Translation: CASSPGGYTDTQYF.

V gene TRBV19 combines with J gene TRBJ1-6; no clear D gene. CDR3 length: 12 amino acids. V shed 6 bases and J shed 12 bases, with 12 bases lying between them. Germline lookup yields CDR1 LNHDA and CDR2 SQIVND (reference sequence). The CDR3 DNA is TGTGCCAGTAGCCTCTTGGGAGTACCCCTCCACTTT. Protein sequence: CASSLLGVPLHF.

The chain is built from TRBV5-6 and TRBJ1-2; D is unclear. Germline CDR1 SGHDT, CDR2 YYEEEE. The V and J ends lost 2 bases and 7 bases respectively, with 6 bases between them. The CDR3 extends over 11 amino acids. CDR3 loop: CASSFLVGYTF. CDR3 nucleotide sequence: TGTGCCAGCAGCTTCTTAGTTGGCTACACCTTC. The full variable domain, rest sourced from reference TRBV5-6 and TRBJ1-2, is DAGVTQSPTHLIKTRGQQVTLRCSPKSGHDTVSWYQQALGQGPQFIFQYYEEEERQRGNFPDRFSGHQFPNYSSELNVNALLLGDSALYLCASSFLVGYTFGSGTRLTVV.

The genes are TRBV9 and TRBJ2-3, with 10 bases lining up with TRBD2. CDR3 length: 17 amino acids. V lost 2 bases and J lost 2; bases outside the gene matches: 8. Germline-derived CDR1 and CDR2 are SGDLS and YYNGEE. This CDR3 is CASSVSPTSGHTDTQYF. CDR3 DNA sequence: TGTGCCAGCAGCGTCTCTCCGACTAGCGGGCACACAGATACGCAGTATTTT.

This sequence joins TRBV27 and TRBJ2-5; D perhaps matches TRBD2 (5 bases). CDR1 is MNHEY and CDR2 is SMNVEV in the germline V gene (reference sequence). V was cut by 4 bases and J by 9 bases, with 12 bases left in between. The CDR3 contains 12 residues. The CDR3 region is CASSSTDGAQYF. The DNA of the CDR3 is TGTGCCAGCAGTTCGACGGACGGGGCCCAGTACTTC.

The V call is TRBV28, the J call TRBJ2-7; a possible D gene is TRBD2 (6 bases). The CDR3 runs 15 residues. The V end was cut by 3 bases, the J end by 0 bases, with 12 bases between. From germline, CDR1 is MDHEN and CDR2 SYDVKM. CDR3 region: CASSLATSLSYEQYF. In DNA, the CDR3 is TGTGCCAGCAGTTTGGCCACTAGCCTCTCCTACGAGCAGTACTTC.

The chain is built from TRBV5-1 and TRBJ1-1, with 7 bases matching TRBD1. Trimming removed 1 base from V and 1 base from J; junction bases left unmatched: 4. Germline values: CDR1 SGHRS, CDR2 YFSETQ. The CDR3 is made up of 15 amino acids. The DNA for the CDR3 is TGCGCCAGCAGCTTGAACAGGGGAACGAACACTGAAGCTTTCTTT. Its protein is CASSLNRGTNTEAFF.